Listed here are 16 T cell receptor beta chains from one sample, sequenced in a study of blood T cell repertoires in COVID-19. Generated by immunoSEQ multiplex PCR, the TCRdb table keeps only in-frame clones and is missing some. The repertoire holds about 310,000 clones, with roughly 89% as singletons. Sequenced sample: PBMCs or T cells enriched from blood (not recorded which). Receptors were obtained from a woman between 18 and 30 years old with acute COVID-19.

The chain carries TRBV15 and TRBJ1-1; no clear D. The germline V gene encodes CDR1 LNHNV and CDR2 YYDKDF (reference sequence). Trimming removed 5 bases from V and 3 bases from J, with 13 bases in between. The CDR3 is 14 residues long. Written as DNA, the CDR3 is TGTGCCACCAGCGACTCGATGAAGGACACTGAAGCTTTCTTT. Protein sequence: CATSDSMKDTEAFF.

The rearrangement joins TRBV2 to TRBJ2-1, with D maybe TRBD2 (6 bases). The CDR3 has 13 residues. Germline CDR1 SNHLY, CDR2 FYNNEI. The V and J ends lost 3 bases and 7 bases respectively, with 10 bases between them. CDR3 DNA: TGTGCCAGCAGTGAGGTCGGAGGGAATGAGCAGTTCTTC. Translated, it gives CASSEVGGNEQFF.

This clone was seen a single time. The V call is TRBV7-3, the J call TRBJ2-3; no clear D gene. Trimming stripped 1 base from V and 0 bases from J, with 11 bases between. The length of the CDR3 is 16 residues. CDR1 is SGHTA and CDR2 is FQGTGA in the germline V gene. The CDR3 loop is CASSLRGGTSTDTQYF. CDR3 coding DNA: TGTGCCAGCAGCTTAAGAGGCGGAACTAGCACAGATACGCAGTATTTT. Drawing the rest from reference TRBV7-3 and TRBJ2-3, the complete variable domain is GAGVSQTPSNKVTEKGKYVELRCDPISGHTALYWYRQSLGQGPEFLIYFQGTGAADDSGLPNDRFFAVRPEGSVSTLKIQRTERGDSAVYLCASSLRGGTSTDTQYFGPGTRLTVL.

This clone has only one observation. The V call is TRBV5-1, the J call TRBJ1-1; D remains unclear. There are 15 residues in the CDR3. Germline V gives CDR1 SGHRS, CDR2 YFSETQ. V shed 0 bases and J shed 2 bases, with 11 bases lying between them. The CDR3, as DNA: TGCGCCAGCAGCTTGGCGGAGGGCGGAAACACTGAAGCTTTCTTT. Translated: CASSLAEGGNTEAFF.

The V call is TRBV30, the J call TRBJ1-2; TRBD1 agrees at 7 bases. From germline, CDR1 is GTSNPN and CDR2 SVGIG (reference sequence). Losses at the gene ends were 4 bases for V and 3 bases for J; bases not matched to a gene: 5. This CDR3 has 13 amino acids. Here the CDR3 DNA reads TGTGCCTGGACACAGGGGAAAGACTATGGCTACACCTTC. This translates into CAWTQGKDYGYTF.

The rearrangement uses TRBV29-1 and TRBJ1-2; D is uncertain. The germline V gene has CDR1 SQVTM and CDR2 ANQGSEA. Trimming stripped 4 bases from V and 3 bases from J, with 18 bases between. The CDR3 is made up of 15 amino acids. The CDR3 is CSVVYVESHYYGYTF. As DNA, the CDR3 is TGCAGCGTTGTATATGTGGAGTCCCACTACTATGGCTACACCTTC.

The rearrangement uses TRBV11-3 and TRBJ2-1; D is possibly TRBD1 (5 bases). V was cut by 0 bases and J by 8 bases, with 20 bases left in between. The CDR3 is 17 amino acids. The germline V gene encodes CDR1 SGHNT and CDR2 YENEEA. The CDR3 DNA is TGTGCCAGCAGCTTAGATCTGGGGCAGGGTGTTCGAGATGAGCAGTTCTTC. This gives the protein CASSLDLGQGVRDEQFF.

The V gene is TRBV7-9, the J gene TRBJ2-7; TRBD1 aligns across 9 bases. CDR3 length: 14 residues. In germline, CDR1 is SEHNR, CDR2 FQNEAQ (reference sequence). V gave up 5 bases and J gave up 2 bases; unmatched junction bases: 4. As DNA, the CDR3 is TGTGCCAGCAGCCAAACAGGGGGCCCCTACGAGCAGTACTTC. Encoded protein: CASSQTGGPYEQYF.

The chain couples TRBV7-3 to TRBJ2-1, with a possible D match to TRBD2 (6 bases). In germline, CDR1 is SGHTA, CDR2 FQGTGA. V dropped 2 bases and J dropped 6 bases, with 17 bases sitting between them. The CDR3 consists of 16 residues. The CDR3 DNA reads TGTGCCAGCAGCTTATCTACCGGGAGAACTCGCAATGAGCAGTTCTTC. Translated: CASSLSTGRTRNEQFF.

This clone was recorded a few times. The rearrangement uses TRBV30 and TRBJ1-6; TRBD1 agrees at 7 bases. V dropped 1 base and J dropped 6; count of bases not matched to a gene: 6. Germline values: CDR1 GTSNPN, CDR2 SVGIG (reference sequence). This CDR3 has 15 amino acids. The CDR3 sequence is CAWSEQGLGNSPLHF. CDR3 DNA sequence: TGTGCCTGGAGTGAACAGGGGCTCGGTAATTCACCCCTCCACTTT.

About this clone itself: This same CDR3 is encoded by further DNA sequences in the sample. J is TRBJ1-1 and V is TRBV28; D is perhaps TRBD1 (5 bases). The V gene's germline CDR1 is MDHEN and CDR2 SYDVKM. CDR3 length: 13 amino acids. Trimming took off 8 bases at V and 1 base at J, with 11 bases between the two ends. CDR3 DNA: TGTGCCAGCTCGGTTGGACAGAACACTGAAGCTTTCTTT. Encoded protein: CASSVGQNTEAFF.

The rearrangement joins TRBV2 to TRBJ2-6; TRBD1 agrees at 11 bases. In germline, CDR1 is SNHLY, CDR2 FYNNEI. The CDR3 is made up of 15 amino acids. The trim removed 9 bases at V and 2 bases at J, leaving 3 bases unmatched. CDR3 loop: CARTGQGAGANVLTF. The CDR3 region has the DNA TGTGCCAGGACGGGACAGGGGGCTGGGGCCAACGTCCTGACTTTC.

V gene TRBV28 combines with J gene TRBJ1-2; D possibly corresponds to TRBD1 (5 bases). Trimming pared 6 bases from V and 7 bases from J, leaving 15 bases between. The CDR3 is made up of 13 amino acids. Germline CDR1 reads MDHEN; CDR2 reads SYDVKM. Here the CDR3 DNA reads TGTGCCAGCAGCCTAGGGGCCTTGGGTGGCTACACCTTC. This gives the protein CASSLGALGGYTF.

The chain carries TRBV9 and TRBJ1-1, with 7 bases identical to TRBD1. The germline V gene encodes CDR1 SGDLS and CDR2 YYNGEE. CDR3 size: 14 residues. V dropped 4 bases and J dropped 3; count of bases not matched to a gene: 6. The CDR3 nucleotides read TGTGCCAGCAGCCCCAGGGGGGACGACACTGAAGCTTTCTTT. Protein product: CASSPRGDDTEAFF.

V usage is TRBV28 and J usage is TRBJ2-1; maybe TRBD2 (5 bases). Trimming pared 6 bases from V and 2 bases from J, leaving 8 bases between. This CDR3 contains 13 residues. Germline lookup yields CDR1 MDHEN and CDR2 SYDVKM. The DNA of the CDR3 is TGTGCCAGCAGCGGGATTCCCTACAATGAGCAGTTCTTC. This translates into CASSGIPYNEQFF.

This chain joins TRBV10-1 and TRBJ2-7; perhaps TRBD1 as D (5 bases). V was clipped by 3 bases and J by 5 bases, with 14 bases between them. Germline V gene lookup returns CDR1 WNHNN and CDR2 SYGVQD (reference sequence). The CDR3 covers 14 residues. CDR3 residues: CASSDRQGRDEQYF. CDR3 nucleotide sequence: TGCGCCAGCAGTGATCGCCAGGGTAGGGACGAGCAGTACTTC.